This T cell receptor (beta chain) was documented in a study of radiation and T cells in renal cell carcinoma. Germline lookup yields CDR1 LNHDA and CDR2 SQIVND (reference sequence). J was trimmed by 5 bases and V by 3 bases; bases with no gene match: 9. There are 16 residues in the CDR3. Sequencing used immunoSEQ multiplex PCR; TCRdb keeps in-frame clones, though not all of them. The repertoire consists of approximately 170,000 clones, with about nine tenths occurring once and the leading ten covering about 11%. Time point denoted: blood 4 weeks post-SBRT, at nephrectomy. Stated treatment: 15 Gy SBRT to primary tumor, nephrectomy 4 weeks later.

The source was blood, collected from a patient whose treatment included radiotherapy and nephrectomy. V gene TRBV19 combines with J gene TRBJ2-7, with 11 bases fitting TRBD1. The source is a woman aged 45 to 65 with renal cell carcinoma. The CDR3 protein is CASSMRVGTGGHEQYF. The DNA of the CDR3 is TGTGCCAGTAGTATGAGGGTGGGGACAGGGGGTCACGAGCAGTACTTC.